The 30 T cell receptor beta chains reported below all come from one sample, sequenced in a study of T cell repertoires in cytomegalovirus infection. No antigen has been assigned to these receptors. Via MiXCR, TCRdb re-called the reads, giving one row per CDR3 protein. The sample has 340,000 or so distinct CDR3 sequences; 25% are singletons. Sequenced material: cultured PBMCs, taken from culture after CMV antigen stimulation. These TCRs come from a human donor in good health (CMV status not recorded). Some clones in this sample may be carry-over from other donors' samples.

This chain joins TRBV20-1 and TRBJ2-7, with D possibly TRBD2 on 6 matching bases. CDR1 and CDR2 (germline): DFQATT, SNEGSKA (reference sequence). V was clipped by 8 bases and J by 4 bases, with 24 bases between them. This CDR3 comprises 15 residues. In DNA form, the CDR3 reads TGCAGTACTCTTCCTCCGTCGGGACTCCAATACGAGCAGTACTTC. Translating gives CSTLPPSGLQYEQYF.

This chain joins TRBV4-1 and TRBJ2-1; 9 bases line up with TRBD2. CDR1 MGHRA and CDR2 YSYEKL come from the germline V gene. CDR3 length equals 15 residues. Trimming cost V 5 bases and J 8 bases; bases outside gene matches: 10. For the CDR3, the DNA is TGCGCCAGCAGCGCTAGCGGGATCCCGGCCTATGAGCAGTTCTTC. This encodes CASSASGIPAYEQFF.

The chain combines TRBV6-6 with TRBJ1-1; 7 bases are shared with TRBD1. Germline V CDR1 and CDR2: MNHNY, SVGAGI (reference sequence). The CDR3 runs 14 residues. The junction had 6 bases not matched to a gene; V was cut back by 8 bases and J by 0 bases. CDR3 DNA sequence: TGTGCCAGCCGGAGGGACAGCCTGAACACTGAAGCTTTCTTT. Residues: CASRRDSLNTEAFF.

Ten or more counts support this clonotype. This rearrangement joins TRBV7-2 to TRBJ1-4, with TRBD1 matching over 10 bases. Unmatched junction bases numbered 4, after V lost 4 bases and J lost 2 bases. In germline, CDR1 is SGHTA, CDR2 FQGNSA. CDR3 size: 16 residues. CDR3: CASSSRQGATNEKLFF. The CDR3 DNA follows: TGTGCCAGCAGCTCTAGACAGGGGGCTACTAATGAAAAACTGTTTTTT. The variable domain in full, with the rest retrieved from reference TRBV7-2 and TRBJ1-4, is GAGVSQSPSNKVTEKGKDVELRCDPISGHTALYWYRQSLGQGLEFLIYFQGNSAPDKSGLPSDRFSAERTGGSVSTLTIQRTQQEDSAVYLCASSSRQGATNEKLFFGSGTQLSVL.

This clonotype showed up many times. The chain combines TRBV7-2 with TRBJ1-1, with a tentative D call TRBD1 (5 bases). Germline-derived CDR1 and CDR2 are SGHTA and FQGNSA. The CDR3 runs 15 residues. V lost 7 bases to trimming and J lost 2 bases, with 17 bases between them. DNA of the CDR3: TGTGCCAGCACCTTGGAGCCCGGGGACAACACTGAAGCTTTCTTT. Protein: CASTLEPGDNTEAFF.

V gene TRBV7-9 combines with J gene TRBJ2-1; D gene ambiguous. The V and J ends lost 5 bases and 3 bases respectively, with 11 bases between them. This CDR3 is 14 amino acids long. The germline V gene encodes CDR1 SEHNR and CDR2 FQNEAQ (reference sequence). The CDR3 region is CASSPARVYNEQFF. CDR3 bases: TGTGCCAGCAGCCCGGCCCGGGTCTACAATGAGCAGTTCTTC.

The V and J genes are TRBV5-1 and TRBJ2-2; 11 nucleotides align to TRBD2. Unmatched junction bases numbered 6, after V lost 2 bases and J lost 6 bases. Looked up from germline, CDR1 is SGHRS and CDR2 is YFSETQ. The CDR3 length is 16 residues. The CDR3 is CASSFNRLAGSGELFF. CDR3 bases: TGCGCCAGCAGCTTCAACCGACTAGCGGGATCCGGGGAGCTGTTTTTT.

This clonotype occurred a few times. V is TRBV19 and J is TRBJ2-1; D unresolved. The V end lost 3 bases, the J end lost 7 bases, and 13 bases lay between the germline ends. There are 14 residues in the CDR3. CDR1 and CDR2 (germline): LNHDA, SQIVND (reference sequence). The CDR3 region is CASSIQPDSNEQFF. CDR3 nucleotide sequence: TGTGCCAGTAGTATTCAACCAGATTCAAATGAGCAGTTCTTC. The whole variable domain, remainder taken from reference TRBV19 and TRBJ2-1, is DGGITQSPKYLFRKEGQNVTLSCEQNLNHDAMYWYRQDPGQGLRLIYYSQIVNDFQKGDIAEGYSVSREKKESFPLTVTSAQKNPTAFYLCASSIQPDSNEQFFGPGTRLTVL.

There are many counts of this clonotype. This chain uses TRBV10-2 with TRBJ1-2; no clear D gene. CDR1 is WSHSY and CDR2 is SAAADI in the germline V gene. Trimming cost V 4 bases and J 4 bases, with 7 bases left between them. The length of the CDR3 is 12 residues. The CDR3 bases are TGCGCCAGCAGTGGGACGGCCTATGGCTACACCTTC. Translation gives CASSGTAYGYTF.

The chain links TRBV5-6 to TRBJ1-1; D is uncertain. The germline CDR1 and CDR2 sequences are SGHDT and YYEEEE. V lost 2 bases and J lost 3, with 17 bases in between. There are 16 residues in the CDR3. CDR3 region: CASSLYGRVRDTEAFF. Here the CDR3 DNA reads TGTGCCAGCAGCTTATATGGCCGGGTACGGGACACTGAAGCTTTCTTT.

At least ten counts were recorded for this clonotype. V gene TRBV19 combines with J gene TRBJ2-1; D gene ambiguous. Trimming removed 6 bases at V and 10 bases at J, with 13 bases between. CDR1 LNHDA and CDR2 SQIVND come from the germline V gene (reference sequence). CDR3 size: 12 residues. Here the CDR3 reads CASSQQFAEQFF. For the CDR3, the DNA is TGTGCCAGTAGCCAGCAATTCGCGGAGCAGTTCTTC.

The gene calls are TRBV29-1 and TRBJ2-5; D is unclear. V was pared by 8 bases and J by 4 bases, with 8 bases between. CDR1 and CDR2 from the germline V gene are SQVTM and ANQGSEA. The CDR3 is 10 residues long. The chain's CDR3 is CSCSGETQYF. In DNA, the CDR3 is TGCAGCTGCTCAGGAGAGACCCAGTACTTC.

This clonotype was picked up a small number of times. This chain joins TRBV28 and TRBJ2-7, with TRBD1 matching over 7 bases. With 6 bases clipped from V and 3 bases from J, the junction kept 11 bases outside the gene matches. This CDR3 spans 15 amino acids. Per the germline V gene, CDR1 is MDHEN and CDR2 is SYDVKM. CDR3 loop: CASRQDRSNIYEQYF. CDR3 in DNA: TGTGCCAGCAGACAGGACAGGTCCAACATCTACGAGCAGTACTTC.

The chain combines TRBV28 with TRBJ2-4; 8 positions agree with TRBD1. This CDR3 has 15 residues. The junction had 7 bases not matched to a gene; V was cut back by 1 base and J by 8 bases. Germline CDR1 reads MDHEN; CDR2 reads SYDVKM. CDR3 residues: CASSLYRTGNDIQYF. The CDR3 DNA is TGTGCCAGCAGTTTATACCGGACAGGGAATGACATTCAGTACTTC.

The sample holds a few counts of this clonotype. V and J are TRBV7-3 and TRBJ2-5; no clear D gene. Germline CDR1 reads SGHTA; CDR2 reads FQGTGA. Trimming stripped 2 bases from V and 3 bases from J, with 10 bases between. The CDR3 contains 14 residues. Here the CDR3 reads CASSLSLGEETQYF. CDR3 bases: TGTGCCAGCAGCTTATCCCTAGGAGAAGAGACCCAGTACTTC.

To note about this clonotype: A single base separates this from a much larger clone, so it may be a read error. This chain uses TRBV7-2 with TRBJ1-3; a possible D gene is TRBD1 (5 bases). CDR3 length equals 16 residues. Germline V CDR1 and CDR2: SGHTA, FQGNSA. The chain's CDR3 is CASGLTVGTSGNTIYF. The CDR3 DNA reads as TGTGCCAGCGGCTTAACCGTTGGGACTTCTGGAAACACCATATATTTT.

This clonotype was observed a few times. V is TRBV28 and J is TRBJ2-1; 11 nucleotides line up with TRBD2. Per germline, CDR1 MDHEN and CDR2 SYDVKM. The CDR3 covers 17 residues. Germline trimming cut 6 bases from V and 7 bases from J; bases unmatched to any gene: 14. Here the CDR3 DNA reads TGTGCCAGCAGCTACATAGCGGGAGGGCCCAAAGAAAATGAGCAGTTCTTC. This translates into CASSYIAGGPKENEQFF.

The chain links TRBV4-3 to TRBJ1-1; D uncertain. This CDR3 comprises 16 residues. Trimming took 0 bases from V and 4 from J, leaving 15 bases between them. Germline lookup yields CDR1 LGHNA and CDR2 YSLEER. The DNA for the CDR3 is TGCGCCAGCAGCCAAGATGAGTACAAACAGACCACTGAAGCTTTCTTT. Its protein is CASSQDEYKQTTEAFF.

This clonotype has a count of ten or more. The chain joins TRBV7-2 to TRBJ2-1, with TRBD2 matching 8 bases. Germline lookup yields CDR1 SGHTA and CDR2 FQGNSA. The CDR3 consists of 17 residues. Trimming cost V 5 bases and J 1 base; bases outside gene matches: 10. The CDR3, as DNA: TGTGCCAGCAGCCCGACGAGCGGGAGAATTTCCTACAATGAGCAGTTCTTC. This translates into CASSPTSGRISYNEQFF.

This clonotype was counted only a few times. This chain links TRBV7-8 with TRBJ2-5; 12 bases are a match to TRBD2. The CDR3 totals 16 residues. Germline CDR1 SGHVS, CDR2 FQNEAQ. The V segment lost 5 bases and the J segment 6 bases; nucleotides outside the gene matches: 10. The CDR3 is CASSKEAGLAGQTQYF. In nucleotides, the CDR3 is TGTGCCAGCAGCAAAGAGGCCGGACTAGCGGGACAGACCCAGTACTTC.

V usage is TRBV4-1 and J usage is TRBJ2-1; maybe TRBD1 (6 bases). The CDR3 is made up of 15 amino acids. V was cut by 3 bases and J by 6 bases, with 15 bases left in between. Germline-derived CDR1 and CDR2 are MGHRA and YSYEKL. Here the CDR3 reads CASSHPGQRGNEQFF. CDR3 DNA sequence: TGCGCCAGCAGCCATCCGGGACAAAGGGGCAATGAGCAGTTCTTC.

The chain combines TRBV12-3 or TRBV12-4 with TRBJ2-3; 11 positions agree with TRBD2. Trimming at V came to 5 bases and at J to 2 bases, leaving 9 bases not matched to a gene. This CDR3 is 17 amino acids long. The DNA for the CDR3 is TGTGCCAGCAGTCCCGGGACTAGCGGAAGCAACACAGATACGCAGTATTTT. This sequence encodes CASSPGTSGSNTDTQYF.

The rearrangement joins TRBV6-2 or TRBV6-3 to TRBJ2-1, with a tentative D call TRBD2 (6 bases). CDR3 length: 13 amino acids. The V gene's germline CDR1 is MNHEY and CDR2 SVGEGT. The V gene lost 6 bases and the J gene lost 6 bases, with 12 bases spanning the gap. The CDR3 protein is CASRTGTFNEQFF. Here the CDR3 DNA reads TGTGCCAGCAGAACCGGGACTTTCAATGAGCAGTTCTTC.

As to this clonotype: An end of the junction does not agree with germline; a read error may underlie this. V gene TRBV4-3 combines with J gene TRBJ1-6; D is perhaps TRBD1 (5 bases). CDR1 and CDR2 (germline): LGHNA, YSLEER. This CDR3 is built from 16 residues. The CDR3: CARSRLSGASNSPLHF. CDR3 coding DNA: TGCGCCAGAAGCCGGTTAAGTGGGGCATCTAATTCACCCCTCCACTTT.

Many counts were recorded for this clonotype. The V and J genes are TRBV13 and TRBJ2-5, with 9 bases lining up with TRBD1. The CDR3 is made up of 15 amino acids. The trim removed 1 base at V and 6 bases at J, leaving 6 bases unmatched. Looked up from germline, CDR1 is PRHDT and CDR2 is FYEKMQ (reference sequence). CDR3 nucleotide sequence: TGTGCCAGCAGCTTAGTGGGACAGGGTGTGCAGACCCAGTACTTC. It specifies CASSLVGQGVQTQYF.

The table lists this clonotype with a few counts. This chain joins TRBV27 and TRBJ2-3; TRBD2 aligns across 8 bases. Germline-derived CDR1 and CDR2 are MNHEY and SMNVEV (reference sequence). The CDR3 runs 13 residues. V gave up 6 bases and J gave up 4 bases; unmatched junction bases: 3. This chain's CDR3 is CASRAGVSDTQYF. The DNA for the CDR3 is TGTGCCAGCAGAGCGGGAGTCTCAGATACGCAGTATTTT.

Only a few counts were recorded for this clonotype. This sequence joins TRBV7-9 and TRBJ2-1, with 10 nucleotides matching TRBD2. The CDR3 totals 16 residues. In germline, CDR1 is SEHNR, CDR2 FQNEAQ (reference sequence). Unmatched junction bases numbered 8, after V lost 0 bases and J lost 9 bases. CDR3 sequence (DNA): TGTGCCAGCAGCTTAGCGCGGCTAGCGGGAGACGGTGAGCAGTTCTTC. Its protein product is CASSLARLAGDGEQFF.

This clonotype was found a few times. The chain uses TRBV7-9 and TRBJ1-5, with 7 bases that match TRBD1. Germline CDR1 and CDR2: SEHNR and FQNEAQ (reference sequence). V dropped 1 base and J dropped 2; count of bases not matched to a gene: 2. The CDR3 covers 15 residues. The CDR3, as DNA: TGTGCCAGCAGCTTAGATAGGGGGCGCAATCAGCCCCAGCATTTT. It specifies CASSLDRGRNQPQHF.

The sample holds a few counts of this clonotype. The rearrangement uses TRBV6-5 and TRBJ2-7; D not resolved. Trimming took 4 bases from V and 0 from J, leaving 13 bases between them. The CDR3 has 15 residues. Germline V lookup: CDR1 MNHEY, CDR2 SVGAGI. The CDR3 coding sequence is TGTGCCAGCAGTTTAGCCCGCCCAAGCTCCTACGAGCAGTACTTC. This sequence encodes CASSLARPSSYEQYF.

CDR3 DNA: TGTGCCAGCAGTCGGTCTGGGAGCTCCTACGAGCAGTACTTC. Translating it yields CASSRSGSSYEQYF. This chain uses TRBV12-3 or TRBV12-4 with TRBJ2-7, with TRBD2 as a possible D gene (5 bases). The CDR3 is 14 residues long. V was clipped by 5 bases and J by 0 bases, with 11 bases between them.